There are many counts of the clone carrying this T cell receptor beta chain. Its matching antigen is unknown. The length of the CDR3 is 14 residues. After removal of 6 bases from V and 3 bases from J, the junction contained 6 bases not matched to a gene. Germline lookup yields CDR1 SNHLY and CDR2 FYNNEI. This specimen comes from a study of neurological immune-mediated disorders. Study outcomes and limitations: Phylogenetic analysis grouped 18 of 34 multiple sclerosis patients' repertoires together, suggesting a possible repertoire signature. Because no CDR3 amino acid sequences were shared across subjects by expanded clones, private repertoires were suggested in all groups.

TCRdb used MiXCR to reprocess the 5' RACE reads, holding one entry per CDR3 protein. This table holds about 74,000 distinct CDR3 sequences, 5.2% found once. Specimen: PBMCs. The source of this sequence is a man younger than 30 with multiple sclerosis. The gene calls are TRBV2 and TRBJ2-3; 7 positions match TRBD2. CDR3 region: CASRWGGITDTQYF. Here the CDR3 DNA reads TGTGCCAGCAGATGGGGGGGGATTACAGATACGCAGTATTTT.